This T cell receptor (beta chain) was obtained from a study of cytomegalovirus exposure and HLA in healthy donors. In the PCR, 60 Vbeta and 13 Jbeta primers were used. Generated by immunoSEQ multiplex PCR, the TCRdb table keeps only in-frame clones and is missing some. The table records approximately 150,000 clones, roughly 85% of them present only once. The CDR3 runs to 14 residues. Germline V gene lookup returns CDR1 SEHNR and CDR2 FQNEAQ (reference sequence). V lost 2 bases to trimming and J lost 1 base; unmatched junction nucleotides: 1. Source material: PBMCs. The V gene is TRBV7-9, the J gene TRBJ2-5; 7 nucleotides match TRBD1. The sequence was obtained from a man in his forties in good health and CMV-seropositive. The chain's CDR3 is CASSLSGGQETQYF. DNA of the CDR3: TGTGCCAGCAGCTTATCAGGGGGCCAAGAGACCCAGTACTTC.